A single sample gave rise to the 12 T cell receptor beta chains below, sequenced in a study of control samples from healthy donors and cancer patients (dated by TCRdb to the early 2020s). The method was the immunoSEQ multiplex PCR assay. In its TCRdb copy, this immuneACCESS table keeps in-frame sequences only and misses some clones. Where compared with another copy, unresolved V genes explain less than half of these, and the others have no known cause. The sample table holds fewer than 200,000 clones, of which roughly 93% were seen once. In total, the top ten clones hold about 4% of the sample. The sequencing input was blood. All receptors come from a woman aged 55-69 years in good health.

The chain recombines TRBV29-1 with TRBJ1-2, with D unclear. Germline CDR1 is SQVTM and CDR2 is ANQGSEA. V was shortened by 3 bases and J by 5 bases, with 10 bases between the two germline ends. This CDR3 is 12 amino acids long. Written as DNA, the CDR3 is TGCAGCGTTGACCCCCCATCATATGGCTACACCTTC. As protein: CSVDPPSYGYTF.

As DNA, the CDR3 is TGTGCCAGCAGGCCTTTCAGGGGGATCAATCAGCCCCAGCATTTT. Encoded protein: CASRPFRGINQPQHF. The J gene is TRBJ1-5, the V gene TRBV6-5; 7 positions match TRBD1. Germline lookup yields CDR1 MNHEY and CDR2 SVGAGI. Trimming removed 6 bases from V and 3 bases from J; junction bases left unmatched: 8. CDR3 length equals 15 residues.

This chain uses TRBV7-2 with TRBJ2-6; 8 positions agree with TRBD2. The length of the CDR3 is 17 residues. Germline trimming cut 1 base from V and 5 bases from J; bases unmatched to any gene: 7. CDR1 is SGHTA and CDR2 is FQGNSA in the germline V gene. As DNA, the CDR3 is TGTGCCAGCAGCTTAGGTGCGGGGGGCCTCTGGGCCAACGTCCTGACTTTC. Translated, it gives CASSLGAGGLWANVLTF.

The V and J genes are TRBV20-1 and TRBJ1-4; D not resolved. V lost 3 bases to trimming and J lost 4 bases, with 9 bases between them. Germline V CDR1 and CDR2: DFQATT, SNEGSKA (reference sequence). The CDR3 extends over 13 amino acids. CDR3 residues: CSASSGVNEKLFF. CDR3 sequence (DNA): TGCAGTGCTAGTTCTGGAGTTAATGAAAAACTGTTTTTT.

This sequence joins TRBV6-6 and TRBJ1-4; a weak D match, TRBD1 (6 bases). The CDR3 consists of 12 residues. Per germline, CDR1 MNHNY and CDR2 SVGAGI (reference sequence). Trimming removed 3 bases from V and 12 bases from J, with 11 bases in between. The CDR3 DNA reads TGTGCCAGCAGTTATAAACAGGGAGAACTGTTTTTT. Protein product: CASSYKQGELFF.

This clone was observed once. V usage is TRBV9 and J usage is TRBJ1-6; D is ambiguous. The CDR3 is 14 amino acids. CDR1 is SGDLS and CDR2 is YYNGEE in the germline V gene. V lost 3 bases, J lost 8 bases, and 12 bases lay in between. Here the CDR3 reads CASSDQAAHSPLHF. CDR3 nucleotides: TGTGCCAGCAGCGATCAGGCGGCGCATTCACCCCTCCACTTT.

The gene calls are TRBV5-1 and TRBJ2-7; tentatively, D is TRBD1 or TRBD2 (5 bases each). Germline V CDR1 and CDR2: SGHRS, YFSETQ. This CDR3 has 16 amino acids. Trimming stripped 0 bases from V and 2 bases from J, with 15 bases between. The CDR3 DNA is TGCGCCAGCAGCTTGGCCCGGGACCGTCGAACCTACGAGCAGTACTTC. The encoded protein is CASSLARDRRTYEQYF. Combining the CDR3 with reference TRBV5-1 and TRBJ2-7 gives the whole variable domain KAGVTQTPRYLIKTRGQQVTLSCSPISGHRSVSWYQQTPGQGLQFLFEYFSETQRNKGNFPGRFSGRQFSNSRSEMNVSTLELGDSALYLCASSLARDRRTYEQYFGPGTRLTVT.

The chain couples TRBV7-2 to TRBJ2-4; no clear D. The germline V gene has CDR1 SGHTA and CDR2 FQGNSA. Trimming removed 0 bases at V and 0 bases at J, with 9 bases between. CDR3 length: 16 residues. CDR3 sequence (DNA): TGTGCCAGCAGCTTAGCGCTTTCCAGAGCCAAAAACATTCAGTACTTC. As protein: CASSLALSRAKNIQYF.

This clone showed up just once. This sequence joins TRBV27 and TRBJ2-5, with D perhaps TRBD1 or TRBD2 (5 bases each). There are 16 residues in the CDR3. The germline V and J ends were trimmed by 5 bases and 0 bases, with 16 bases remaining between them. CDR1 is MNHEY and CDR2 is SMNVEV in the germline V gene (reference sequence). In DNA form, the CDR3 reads TGTGCCAGCAGTAACCGGGACCACCGAAACCAAGAGACCCAGTACTTC. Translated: CASSNRDHRNQETQYF.

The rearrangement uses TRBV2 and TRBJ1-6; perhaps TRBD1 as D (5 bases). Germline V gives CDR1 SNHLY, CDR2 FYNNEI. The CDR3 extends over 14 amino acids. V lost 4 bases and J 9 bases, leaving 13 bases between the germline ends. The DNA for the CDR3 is TGTGCCAGCAGTGGGGACTTGGAAACTTCACCCCTCCACTTT. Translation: CASSGDLETSPLHF.

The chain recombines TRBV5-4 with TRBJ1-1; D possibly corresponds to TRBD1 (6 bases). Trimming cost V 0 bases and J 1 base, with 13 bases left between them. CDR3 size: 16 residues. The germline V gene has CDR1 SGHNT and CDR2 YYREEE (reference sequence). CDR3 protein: CASSLAVMTGNTEAFF. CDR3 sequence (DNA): TGTGCCAGCAGCTTGGCCGTAATGACAGGGAACACTGAAGCTTTCTTT.

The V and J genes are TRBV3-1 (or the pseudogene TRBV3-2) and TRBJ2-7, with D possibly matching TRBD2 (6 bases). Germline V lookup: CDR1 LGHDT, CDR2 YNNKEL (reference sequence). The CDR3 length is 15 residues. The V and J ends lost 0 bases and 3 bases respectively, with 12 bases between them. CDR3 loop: CASSQEGRGYYEQYF. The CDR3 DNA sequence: TGTGCCAGCAGCCAAGAGGGGCGGGGTTACTACGAGCAGTACTTC.